This T cell receptor beta chain is from a study of CD8 T cells in ankylosing spondylitis. Findings and caveats of the study: Matched synovial fluid from ankylosing spondylitis patients was reported to be enriched for disease-linked clones.

This CDR3 has 16 residues. V trimming: 0 bases; J trimming: 4 bases; junction bases outside the gene matches: 6. The germline V gene encodes CDR1 SGDLS and CDR2 YYNGEE. Comment on this clonotype: The antigen is unknown.

Quantitative 5'-RACE was performed with molecular barcodes, and it yielded the TCR beta libraries. One entry per CDR3 protein, called by TCRdb with MiXCR from the 5' RACE reads. The data hold about 130,000 distinct CDR3 sequences, with around 6.6% observed a single time. Source material: blood, either unsorted or a sorted T cell fraction (not recorded which). The chain couples TRBV9 to TRBJ2-3, with 9 bases lining up with TRBD2. The sequence derives from a female donor with ankylosing spondylitis or in good health (not recorded which). The CDR3 region has the DNA TGTGCCAGCAGCGTAGGGGGCGGGGGGGCCGCAGATACGCAGTATTTT. Amino acids: CASSVGGGGAADTQYF.